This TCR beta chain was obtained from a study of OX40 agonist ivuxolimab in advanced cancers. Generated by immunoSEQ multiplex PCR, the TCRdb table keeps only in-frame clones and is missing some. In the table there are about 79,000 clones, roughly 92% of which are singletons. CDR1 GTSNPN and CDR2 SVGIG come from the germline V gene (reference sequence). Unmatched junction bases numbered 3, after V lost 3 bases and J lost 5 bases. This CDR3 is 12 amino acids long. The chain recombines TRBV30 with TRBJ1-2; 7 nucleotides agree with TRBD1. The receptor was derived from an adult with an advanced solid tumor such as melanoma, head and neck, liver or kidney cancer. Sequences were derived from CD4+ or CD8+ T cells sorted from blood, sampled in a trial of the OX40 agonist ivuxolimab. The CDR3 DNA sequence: TGTGCCTGGAGCCAGGGGGGATATGGCTACACCTTC. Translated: CAWSQGGYGYTF.